A selection of T cell receptor beta chains follows, all from one sample in a study of blood T cell repertoires in COVID-19. Some clones are missing from TCRdb's copy, which holds only in-frame ones; the method was immunoSEQ multiplex PCR. The sample has some 240,000 clones, roughly 90% seen once. The sequencing sample was made of peripheral blood. These receptors came from a man aged 55 to 70 who had recovered from COVID-19. Each CDR3 is given with its conserved first and last residue. D genes are given only for firm matches. Clone size is shown for a subset of rows, as once, few, many or a class of expanded clone.

J: TRBJ2-5; D: .; V: TRBV9; size: few; CDR3: CASSVDEGWETQYF; DNA: TGTGCCAGCAGCGTAGACGAGGGTTGGGAGACCCAGTACTTC
J: TRBJ1-1; D: TRBD1; V: TRBV5-1; size: .; CDR3: CASSQGDRGKTEAFF; DNA: TGCGCCAGCAGCCAAGGAGACAGGGGTAAAACTGAAGCTTTCTTT
J: TRBJ2-7; D: TRBD1; V: TRBV19; size: .; CDR3: CASSNLGGQYYEQYF; DNA: TGTGCCAGTAGTAATCTAGGGGGACAGTACTACGAGCAGTACTTC
J: TRBJ2-1; D: TRBD2; V: TRBV5-1; size: .; CDR3: CASSLVGGSSYNEQFF; DNA: TGCGCCAGCAGCTTGGTCGGGGGGAGCTCCTACAATGAGCAGTTCTTC
J: TRBJ2-5; D: TRBD2; V: TRBV7-9; size: .; CDR3: CASSLYAGGETQYF; DNA: TGTGCCAGCAGCTTATACGCGGGGGGAGAGACCCAGTACTTC
J: TRBJ1-1; D: .; V: TRBV6-5; size: once; CDR3: CASRGGPEAFF; DNA: TGTGCCAGCAGGGGGGGACCTGAAGCTTTCTTT
J: TRBJ1-1; D: .; V: TRBV3-1/TRBV3-2; size: .; CDR3: CASSQPTGQGTEAFF; DNA: TGTGCCAGCAGCCAACCTACGGGGCAGGGGACTGAAGCTTTCTTT
J: TRBJ1-6; D: .; V: TRBV5-4; size: .; CDR3: CASSFRRGESSPLHF; DNA: TGTGCCAGCAGCTTTCGCCGCGGGGAGTCTTCACCCCTCCACTTT
J: TRBJ2-3; D: TRBD2; V: TRBV5-6; size: .; CDR3: CASSLASGGPDTQYF; DNA: TGTGCCAGCAGCTTGGCTAGCGGGGGCCCAGATACGCAGTATTTT
J: TRBJ2-2; D: TRBD2; V: TRBV6-4; size: .; CDR3: CASRTSVNTGELFF; DNA: TGTGCCAGTAGGACTAGCGTTAACACCGGGGAGCTGTTTTTT
J: TRBJ2-3; D: .; V: TRBV21-1; size: .; CDR3: CASSFKRGTSGGPRDTQYF; DNA: TGTGCCAGCAGCTTCAAAAGAGGGACTAGCGGGGGGCCGCGGGATACGCAGTATTTT
J: TRBJ2-3; D: TRBD2; V: TRBV27; size: once; CDR3: CASSPTLAGADTQYF; DNA: TGTGCCAGCAGCCCAACACTAGCGGGAGCAGATACGCAGTATTTT
J: TRBJ2-5; D: .; V: TRBV11-2; size: .; CDR3: CASSLGGSFRETQYF; DNA: TGTGCCAGCAGCTTAGGAGGGTCCTTCCGAGAGACCCAGTACTTC
J: TRBJ2-7; D: TRBD1; V: TRBV5-8; size: .; CDR3: CASSRGQGRGSYEQYF; DNA: TGTGCCAGCAGCCGGGGACAGGGGAGAGGCTCCTACGAGCAGTACTTC
J: TRBJ1-1; D: TRBD1; V: TRBV12-5; size: .; CDR3: CASGLTTMHHSGQGLNTEAFF; DNA: TGTGCTAGTGGTTTGACTACGATGCACCATTCGGGACAGGGTTTGAACACTGAAGCTTTCTTT
J: TRBJ2-2; D: .; V: TRBV6-5; size: .; CDR3: CASSYRQVLTGELFF; DNA: TGTGCCAGCAGTTACAGGCAGGTTCTAACCGGGGAGCTGTTTTTT
J: TRBJ2-3; D: TRBD2; V: TRBV9; size: .; CDR3: CASQEGTTFSTDTQYF; DNA: TGTGCCAGTCAGGAGGGGACTACTTTTAGCACAGATACGCAGTATTTT